Listed below are T cell receptor beta chains from one sample, sequenced in a study of Graves' ophthalmopathy and Graves' hyperthyroidism. TCRdb ran MiXCR on the multiplex PCR reads and lists one entry per CDR3 protein. In the table there are hundreds of thousands of distinct CDR3 sequences, 20% to 25% of which are singletons. Sequencing input: peripheral blood. These receptors originate from a woman under 30 with stable Graves' hyperthyroidism. Some clones in this sample may be carry-over from other donors' samples. CDR3s leave out the opening cysteine and the closing phenylalanine or tryptophan.

v_gene	j_gene	CDR3aa
TRBV9	TRBJ1-1	ASSRRAMGTEAF
TRBV5-1	TRBJ1-5	ASRLGEGRNQPQH
TRBV7-8	TRBJ2-2	ASSLGVIGGELF
TRBV7-3	TRBJ2-2	ATRKGSNTGELF
TRBV6-1	TRBJ1-5	ASNGGSRRYQPQH
TRBV5-5	TRBJ1-2	ASSFPGVGNGYT
TRBV9	TRBJ2-2	ASSGAGELNTGELF
TRBV7-2	TRBJ2-2	ASRTPMANTGELF
TRBV7-3	TRBJ2-7	ASSQTGTGWTSGRDEQY
TRBV28	TRBJ2-7	ASTLGYEQY
TRBV15	TRBJ2-5	ATSSRQGQETQY
TRBV5-5	TRBJ2-7	ASSVAGFSYEQY
TRBV27	TRBJ2-5	ASSLSYRDIVQETQY
TRBV15	TRBJ1-5	ATSRDRVGGQPQH
TRBV12-3/TRBV12-4	TRBJ1-5	ASTDRINQPQH
TRBV12-3/TRBV12-4	TRBJ1-5	ASSRGQGAGQPQH
TRBV28	TRBJ1-5	ASSRGSGNQPQH
TRBV12-3/TRBV12-4	TRBJ2-2	ASSEGTSDRTGELF